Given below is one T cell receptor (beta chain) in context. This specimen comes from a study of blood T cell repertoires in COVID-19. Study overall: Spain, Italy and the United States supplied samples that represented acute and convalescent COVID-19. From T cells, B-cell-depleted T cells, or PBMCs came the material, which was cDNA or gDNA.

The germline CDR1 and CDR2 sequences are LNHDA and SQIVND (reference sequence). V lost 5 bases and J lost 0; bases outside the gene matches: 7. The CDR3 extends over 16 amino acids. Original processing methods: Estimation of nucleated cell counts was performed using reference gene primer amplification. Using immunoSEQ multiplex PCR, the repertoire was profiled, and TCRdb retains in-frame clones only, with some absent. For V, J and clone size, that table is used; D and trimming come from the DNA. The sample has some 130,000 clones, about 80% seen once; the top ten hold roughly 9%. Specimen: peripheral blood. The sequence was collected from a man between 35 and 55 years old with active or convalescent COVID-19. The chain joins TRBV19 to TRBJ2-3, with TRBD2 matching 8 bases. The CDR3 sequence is CASSALAATSTDTQYF. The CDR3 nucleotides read TGTGCCAGTAGTGCACTAGCGGCCACTAGCACAGATACGCAGTATTTT. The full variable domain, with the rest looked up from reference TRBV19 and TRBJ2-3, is DGGITQSPKYLFRKEGQNVTLSCEQNLNHDAMYWYRQDPGQGLRLIYYSQIVNDFQKGDIAEGYSVSREKKESFPLTVTSAQKNPTAFYLCASSALAATSTDTQYFGPGTRLTVL.